The clone carrying this TCR beta chain occurred a few times. This sample stems from a study of cytomegalovirus exposure and HLA in healthy donors. In the study overall: About 85 million unique TCRs from HLA-typed donors were held in an early release of data.

The primer mix had 60 Vbeta and 13 Jbeta primers. In the original workflow: An analysis performed later counted around 80 million unique TCR beta chains (around 11 million of them shared). Measured with immunoSEQ multiplex PCR; TCRdb has only the in-frame clones, and not every one. V and J calls and clone size come straight from that table; D and trimming were deduced from the DNA. Seen here are about 170,000 clones, approximately 71% observed once, and the top ten hold approximately 1.4%. The sequenced sample was PBMCs. This receptor was taken from a girl aged 5 to 17 in good health and CMV-seronegative.

The CDR3 sequence is CASGFGGADTQYF. CDR3 bases: TGTGCTAGTGGTTTTGGAGGGGCAGATACGCAGTATTTT. V gene TRBV12-5 combines with J gene TRBJ2-3, with a possible D match to TRBD2 (6 bases). V was shortened by 3 bases and J by 4 bases, with 8 bases between the two germline ends. This CDR3 has 13 residues. Germline-derived CDR1 and CDR2 are LGHNT and FRNRAP.